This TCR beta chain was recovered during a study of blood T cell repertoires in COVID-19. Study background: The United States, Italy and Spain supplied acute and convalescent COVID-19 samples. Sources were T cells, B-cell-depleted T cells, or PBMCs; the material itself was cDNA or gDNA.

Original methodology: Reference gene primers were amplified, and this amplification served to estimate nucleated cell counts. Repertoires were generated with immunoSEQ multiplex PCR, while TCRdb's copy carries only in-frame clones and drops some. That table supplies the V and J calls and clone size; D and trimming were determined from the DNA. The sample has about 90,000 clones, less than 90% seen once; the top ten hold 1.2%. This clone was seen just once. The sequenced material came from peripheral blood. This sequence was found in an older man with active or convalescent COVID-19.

The CDR3 spells CASSFYWGMNTEAFF. As DNA, the CDR3 is TGTGCCAGTAGTTTCTACTGGGGCATGAACACTGAAGCTTTCTTT. The rearrangement joins TRBV19 to TRBJ1-1; possibly TRBD1 for D (5 bases). V shed 5 bases and J shed 0 bases, with 13 bases lying between them. CDR1 and CDR2 from the germline V gene are LNHDA and SQIVND (reference sequence). The CDR3 has 15 amino acids.